This TCR beta chain was recovered during a study of T cell changes during pregnancy in multiple sclerosis. Method: immunoSEQ multiplex PCR; TCRdb's copy keeps in-frame clones and lacks some. Of 30,000 or so clones listed, about 91% are singletons. Deletions cut 2 bases from V and 3 bases from J, with 11 bases between. The germline CDR1 and CDR2 sequences are SGHNT and YYREEE (reference sequence). The CDR3 spans 14 residues. This rearrangement joins TRBV5-4 to TRBJ1-1, with D hard to call. This sequence was found in a female donor in good health, enrolled as a control in a pregnancy study. The specimen comprised CD4+ T cells from peripheral blood mononuclear cells, sampled in the first trimester of pregnancy. As DNA, the CDR3 is TGTGCCAGCAGCTTAGTGGGTGCGGACACTGAAGCTTTCTTT. This translates into CASSLVGADTEAFF.